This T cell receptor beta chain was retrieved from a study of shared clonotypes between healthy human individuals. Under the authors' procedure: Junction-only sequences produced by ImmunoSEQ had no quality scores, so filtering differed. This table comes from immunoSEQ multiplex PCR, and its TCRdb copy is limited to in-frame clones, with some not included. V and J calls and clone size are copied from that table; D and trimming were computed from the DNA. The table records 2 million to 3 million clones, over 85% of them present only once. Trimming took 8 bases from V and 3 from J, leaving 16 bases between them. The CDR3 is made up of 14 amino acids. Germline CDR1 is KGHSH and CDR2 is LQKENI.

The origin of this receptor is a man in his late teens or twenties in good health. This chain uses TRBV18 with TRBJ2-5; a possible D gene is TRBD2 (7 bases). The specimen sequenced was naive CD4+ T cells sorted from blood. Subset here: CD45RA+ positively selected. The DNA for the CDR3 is TGTGCCAGCGGACCTACAGGGAGGGAAGAGACCCAGTACTTC. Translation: CASGPTGREETQYF. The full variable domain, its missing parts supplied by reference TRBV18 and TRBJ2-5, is NAGVMQNPRHLVRRRGQEARLRCSPMKGHSHVYWYRQLPEEGLKFMVYLQKENIIDESGMPKERFSAEFPKEGPSILRIQQVVRGDSAAYFCASGPTGREETQYFGPGTRLLVL.